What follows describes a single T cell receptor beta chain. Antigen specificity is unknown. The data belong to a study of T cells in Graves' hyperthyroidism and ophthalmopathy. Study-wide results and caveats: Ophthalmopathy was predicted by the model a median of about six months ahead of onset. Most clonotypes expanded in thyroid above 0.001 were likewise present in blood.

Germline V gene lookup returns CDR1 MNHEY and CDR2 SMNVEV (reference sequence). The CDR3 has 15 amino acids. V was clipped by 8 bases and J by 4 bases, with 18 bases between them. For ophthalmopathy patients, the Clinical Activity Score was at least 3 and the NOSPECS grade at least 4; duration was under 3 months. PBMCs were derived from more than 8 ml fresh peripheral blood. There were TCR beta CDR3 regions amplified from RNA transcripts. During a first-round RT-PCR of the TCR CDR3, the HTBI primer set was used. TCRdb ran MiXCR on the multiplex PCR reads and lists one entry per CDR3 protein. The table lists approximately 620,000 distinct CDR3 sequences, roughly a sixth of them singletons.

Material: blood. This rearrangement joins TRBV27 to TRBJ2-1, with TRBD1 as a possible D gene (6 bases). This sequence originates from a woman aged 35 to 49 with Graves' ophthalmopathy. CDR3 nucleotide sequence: TGTGCCAGCGGGCTTGGGGGCTCTGGGTACAATGAGCAGTTCTTC. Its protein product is CASGLGGSGYNEQFF.